The entry below gives a single TCR beta chain sequence along with its context. Its antigen is unknown. Per-base quality was not reported, and no clone a single base away is much larger than it. Libraries were built with the immunoSEQ multiplex PCR assay. The source is immuneACCESS, and TCRdb retained only in-frame sequences with V and J called. Part of the clones is not carried over; for the studies checked, unresolved V genes explain less than half of this, and the remainder is unexplained. This sample lists about 44,000 clones; 95% to 97% were detected once. The top ten clones comprise 0.89% of the sample. The data belong to a study of T cell changes during pregnancy in multiple sclerosis (dated by TCRdb to the late 2010s). About the study as a whole: The study looked at changes in the T cell repertoire across pregnancy in women with multiple sclerosis.

CDR1 MDHEN and CDR2 SYDVKM are derived from the germline V gene. Its CDR3 holds 13 amino acids, cysteine through phenylalanine. Only the CDR3 DNA is retained, 39 bases long and in frame from the first base. At the junction V is shortened by 8 bases and J by 5 bases, with 13 bases in between. The sample here was peripheral blood, taken in the second trimester of pregnancy. The chain joins TRBV28 to TRBJ1-5; TRBD1 is possibly the D segment (6 matching bases). This TCR derives from a female donor with multiple sclerosis, enrolled in a pregnancy study. The DNA sequence is TGTGCCAGCCAACAGGGAGGGCATCAGCCCCAGCATTTT. Protein translation: CASQQGGHQPQHF.